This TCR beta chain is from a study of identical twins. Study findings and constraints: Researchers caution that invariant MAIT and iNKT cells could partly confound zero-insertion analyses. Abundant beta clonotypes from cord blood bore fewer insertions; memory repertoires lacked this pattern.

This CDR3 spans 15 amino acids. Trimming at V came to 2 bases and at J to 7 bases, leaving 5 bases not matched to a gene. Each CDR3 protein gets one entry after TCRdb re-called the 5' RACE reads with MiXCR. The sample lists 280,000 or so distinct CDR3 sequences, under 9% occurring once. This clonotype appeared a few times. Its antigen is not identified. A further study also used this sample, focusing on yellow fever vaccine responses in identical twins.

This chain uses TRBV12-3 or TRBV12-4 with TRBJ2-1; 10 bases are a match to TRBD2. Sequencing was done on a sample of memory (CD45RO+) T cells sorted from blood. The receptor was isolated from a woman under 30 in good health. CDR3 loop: CASSLTAAGGNEQFF. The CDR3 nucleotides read TGTGCCAGCAGTTTAACGGCAGCGGGGGGGAATGAGCAGTTCTTC.